The 16 T cell receptor beta chains reported below all come from one sample, sequenced in a study of blood T cell repertoires in COVID-19. The method was immunoSEQ multiplex PCR; TCRdb's version includes in-frame clones alone and lacks a portion of them. The sample consists of approximately 210,000 clones, 80% to 90% of them appearing once. The sample comprised peripheral blood. The receptors were gathered from a woman between 65 and 79 years old with active or convalescent COVID-19.

The chain couples TRBV16 to TRBJ1-4, with 7 bases fitting TRBD1. This CDR3 is 16 amino acids long. The ends lost 3 bases at V and 7 bases at J; junction bases unmatched: 11. Germline CDR1 and CDR2: KGHSY and FQNENV. The CDR3 reads CASSHWTGPGAEKLFF. CDR3 nucleotide sequence: TGTGCCAGCAGCCACTGGACAGGCCCTGGGGCTGAAAAACTGTTTTTT.

J is TRBJ2-3 and V is TRBV24-1, with TRBD1 matching over 8 bases. CDR3 size: 16 residues. Germline V gives CDR1 KGHDR, CDR2 SFDVKD. Trimming removed 4 bases from V and 1 base from J; junction bases left unmatched: 6. The CDR3 bases are TGTGCCACCAGTGACCCCGGACAGGGTGGCACAGATACGCAGTATTTT. Protein: CATSDPGQGGTDTQYF.

The rearrangement joins TRBV6-5 to TRBJ2-5; TRBD2 agrees at 7 bases. CDR1 is MNHEY and CDR2 is SVGAGI in the germline V gene. The length of the CDR3 is 15 residues. Trimming removed 5 bases from V and 5 bases from J; junction bases left unmatched: 11. The CDR3 nucleotides read TGTGCCAGCAGTCGACTAGCCCTCGGGTTGGAGACCCAGTACTTC. Its protein product is CASSRLALGLETQYF.

The chain links TRBV7-9 to TRBJ2-2; possibly TRBD1 for D (6 bases). Deletions cut 4 bases from V and 5 bases from J, with 23 bases between. The germline V gene encodes CDR1 SEHNR and CDR2 FQNEAQ (reference sequence). The CDR3 is 18 residues long. CDR3 sequence: CASSSTTTGTLATGELFF. In nucleotides, the CDR3 is TGTGCCAGCAGCTCCACTACAACCGGGACACTGGCAACCGGGGAGCTGTTTTTT.

The rearrangement links TRBV29-1 to TRBJ2-1, with 9 bases that match TRBD1. CDR1 is SQVTM and CDR2 is ANQGSEA in the germline V gene. The length of the CDR3 is 13 residues. V dropped 6 bases and J dropped 4; count of bases not matched to a gene: 4. The CDR3 spells CSVLTGGYNEQFF. The CDR3 nucleotides are TGCAGCGTGCTGACAGGGGGATACAATGAGCAGTTCTTC.

The chain couples TRBV28 to TRBJ2-4; D possibly corresponds to TRBD1 (5 bases). Looked up from germline, CDR1 is MDHEN and CDR2 is SYDVKM. The CDR3 extends over 20 amino acids. V shed 2 bases and J shed 0 bases, with 23 bases lying between them. DNA for the CDR3: TGTGCCAGCAGTTTAAATCAGGGTCGGATCTCACCCATAGCCAAAAACATTCAGTACTTC. It codes for CASSLNQGRISPIAKNIQYF.

The V and J genes are TRBV19 and TRBJ2-3, with 12 bases fitting TRBD2. V trimming: 10 bases; J trimming: 0 bases; junction bases outside the gene matches: 8. This CDR3 contains 16 residues. CDR1 and CDR2 (germline): LNHDA, SQIVND (reference sequence). The CDR3 coding sequence is TGTGCCACCGGGGGGGGGACTAGCGGGAGCACAGATACGCAGTATTTT. Encoded protein: CATGGGTSGSTDTQYF.

This rearrangement joins TRBV11-3 to TRBJ2-1; D is unresolved. Trimming left V 2 bases short and J 7 bases short, with 6 bases between. The CDR3 is 12 residues long. The germline CDR1 and CDR2 sequences are SGHNT and YENEEA. The CDR3 loop is CASSLNRNEQFF. The CDR3 nucleotides are TGTGCCAGCAGCTTAAATCGGAATGAGCAGTTCTTC.

The V and J genes are TRBV6-5 and TRBJ1-2; TRBD1 matches at 8 bases. The V and J ends lost 8 bases and 7 bases, in that order; junction bases with no gene match: 6. CDR1 is MNHEY, CDR2 SVGAGI, per germline. CDR3 size: 12 residues. In DNA, the CDR3 is TGTGCCAGCTCAGGGGGCGGCGGTGGCTACACCTTC. Translation gives CASSGGGGGYTF.

The sample holds a few counts of this clone. J is TRBJ1-4 and V is TRBV7-9; D remains unclear. The CDR3 length is 14 residues. V lost 4 bases and J 5 bases, leaving 11 bases between the germline ends. CDR1 is SEHNR, CDR2 FQNEAQ, per germline (reference sequence). CDR3 loop: CASSSRERNEKLFF. As DNA, the CDR3 is TGTGCCAGCAGCTCGCGAGAGAGGAATGAAAAACTGTTTTTT.

The V and J genes are TRBV29-1 and TRBJ2-5; 8 bases are shared with TRBD2. V lost 4 bases to trimming and J lost 3 bases; unmatched junction nucleotides: 13. Germline V gene sequence: CDR1 SQVTM, CDR2 ANQGSEA. The CDR3 covers 16 residues. Here the CDR3 DNA reads TGCAGCGTTGTCGTCCGGAGAGCGGGAGTCGAAGAGACCCAGTACTTC. Translation: CSVVVRRAGVEETQYF.

V gene TRBV2 combines with J gene TRBJ2-2, with 8 bases fitting TRBD1. There are 15 residues in the CDR3. Germline lookup yields CDR1 SNHLY and CDR2 FYNNEI. Trimming removed 7 bases from V and 2 bases from J; junction bases left unmatched: 6. CDR3 coding DNA: TGTGCCAGCATAGCGACAGGGGCCAACACCGGGGAGCTGTTTTTT. Protein product: CASIATGANTGELFF.

CDR3 protein: CASSERGNYGYTF. In nucleotides, the CDR3 is TGTGCCAGCAGTGAACGAGGAAACTATGGCTACACCTTC. The chain couples TRBV25-1 to TRBJ1-2; D is undetermined. Germline V gives CDR1 MGHDK, CDR2 SYGVNS. Trimming removed 2 bases from V and 2 bases from J, with 6 bases in between. CDR3 length: 13 amino acids.

The CDR3 DNA reads TGCAGTGCTAGTACGAGGGCGGGGGCAGATACGCAGTATTTT. This codes for CSASTRAGADTQYF. V gene TRBV20-1 combines with J gene TRBJ2-3; 7 bases agree with TRBD2. The length of the CDR3 is 14 residues. V was pared by 3 bases and J by 4 bases, with 7 bases of the junction left unmatched. Looked up from germline, CDR1 is DFQATT and CDR2 is SNEGSKA (reference sequence).

This chain connects TRBV5-1 to TRBJ2-7, with D tentatively TRBD1 (5 bases). The germline CDR1 and CDR2 sequences are SGHRS and YFSETQ. The CDR3 totals 13 residues. V lost 4 bases, J lost 3 bases, and 11 bases lay in between. The chain's CDR3 is CASSGNRFYEQYF. In DNA form, the CDR3 reads TGCGCCAGCAGCGGAAACAGGTTCTACGAGCAGTACTTC.

The genes are TRBV7-6 and TRBJ2-3; 12 bases are shared with TRBD2. This CDR3 spans 16 amino acids. Trimming cost V 1 base and J 4 bases; bases outside gene matches: 3. CDR1 SGHVS and CDR2 FNYEAQ come from the germline V gene. CDR3 protein: CASSLGASGRADTQYF. The CDR3 coding sequence is TGTGCCAGCAGCTTAGGGGCTAGCGGGAGGGCAGATACGCAGTATTTT.